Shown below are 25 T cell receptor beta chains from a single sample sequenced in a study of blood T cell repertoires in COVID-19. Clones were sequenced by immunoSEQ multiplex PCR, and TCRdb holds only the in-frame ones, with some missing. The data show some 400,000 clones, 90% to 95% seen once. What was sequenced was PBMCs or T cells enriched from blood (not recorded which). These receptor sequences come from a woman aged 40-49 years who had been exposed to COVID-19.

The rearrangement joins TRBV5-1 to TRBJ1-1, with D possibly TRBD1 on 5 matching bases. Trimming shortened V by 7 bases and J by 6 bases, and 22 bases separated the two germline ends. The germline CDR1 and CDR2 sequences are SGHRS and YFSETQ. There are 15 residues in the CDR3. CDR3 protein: CASSLRGEGFAEAFF. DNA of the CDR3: TGCGCCAGCTCCCTCCGCGGGGAGGGGTTCGCTGAAGCTTTCTTT.

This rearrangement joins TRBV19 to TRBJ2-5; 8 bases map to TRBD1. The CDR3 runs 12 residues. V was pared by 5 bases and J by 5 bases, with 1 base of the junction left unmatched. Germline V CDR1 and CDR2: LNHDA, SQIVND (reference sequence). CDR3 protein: CASSWTGETQYF. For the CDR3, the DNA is TGTGCCAGTAGTTGGACAGGGGAGACCCAGTACTTC. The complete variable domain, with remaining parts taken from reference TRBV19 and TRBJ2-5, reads DGGITQSPKYLFRKEGQNVTLSCEQNLNHDAMYWYRQDPGQGLRLIYYSQIVNDFQKGDIAEGYSVSREKKESFPLTVTSAQKNPTAFYLCASSWTGETQYFGPGTRLLVL.

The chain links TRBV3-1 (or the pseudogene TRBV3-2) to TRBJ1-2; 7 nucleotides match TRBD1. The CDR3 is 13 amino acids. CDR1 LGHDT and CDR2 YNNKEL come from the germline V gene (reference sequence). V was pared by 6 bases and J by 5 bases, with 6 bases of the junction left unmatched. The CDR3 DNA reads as TGTGCCAGCAGTGACAGGGCTCGGTATGGCTACACCTTC. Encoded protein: CASSDRARYGYTF.

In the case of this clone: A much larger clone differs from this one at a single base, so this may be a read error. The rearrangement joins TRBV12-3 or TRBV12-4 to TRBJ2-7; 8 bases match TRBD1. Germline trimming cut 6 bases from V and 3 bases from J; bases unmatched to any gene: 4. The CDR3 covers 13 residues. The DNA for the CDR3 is TGTGCCAGCAGCCCGACAGGGGTCTACGAGCAGTACTTC. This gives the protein CASSPTGVYEQYF.

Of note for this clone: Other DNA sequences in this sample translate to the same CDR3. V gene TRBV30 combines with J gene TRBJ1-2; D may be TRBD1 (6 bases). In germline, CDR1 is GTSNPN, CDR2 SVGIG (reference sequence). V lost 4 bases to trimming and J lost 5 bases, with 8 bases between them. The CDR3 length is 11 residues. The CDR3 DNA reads TGTGCCTGGACAGGGGCTTATGGCTACACCTTC. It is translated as CAWTGAYGYTF.

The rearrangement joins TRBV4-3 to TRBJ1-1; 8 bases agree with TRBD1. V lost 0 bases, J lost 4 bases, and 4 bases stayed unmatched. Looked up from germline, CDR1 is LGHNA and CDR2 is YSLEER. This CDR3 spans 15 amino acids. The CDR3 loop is CASSQETGARTEAFF. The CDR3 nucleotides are TGCGCCAGCAGCCAAGAGACAGGGGCGCGCACTGAAGCTTTCTTT.

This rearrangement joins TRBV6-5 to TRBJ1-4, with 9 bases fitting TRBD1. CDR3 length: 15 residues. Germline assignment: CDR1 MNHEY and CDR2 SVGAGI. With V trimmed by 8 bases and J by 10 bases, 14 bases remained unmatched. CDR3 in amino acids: CASGKTGTGYGKLFF. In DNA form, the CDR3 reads TGTGCCAGCGGAAAGACCGGGACAGGGTATGGAAAACTGTTTTTT.

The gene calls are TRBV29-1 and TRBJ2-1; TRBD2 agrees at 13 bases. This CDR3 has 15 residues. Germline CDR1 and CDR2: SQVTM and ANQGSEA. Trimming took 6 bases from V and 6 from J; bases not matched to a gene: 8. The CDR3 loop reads CSVAATSGRANEQFF. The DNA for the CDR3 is TGCAGCGTAGCAGCTACTAGCGGGAGGGCCAATGAGCAGTTCTTC.

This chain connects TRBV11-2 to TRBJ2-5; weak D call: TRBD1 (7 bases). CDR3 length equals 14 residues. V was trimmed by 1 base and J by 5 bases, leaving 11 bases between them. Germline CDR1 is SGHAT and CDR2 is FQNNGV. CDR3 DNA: TGTGCCAGCAGCTTAGGGGCAGGGGGGGAGACCCAGTACTTC. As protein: CASSLGAGGETQYF.

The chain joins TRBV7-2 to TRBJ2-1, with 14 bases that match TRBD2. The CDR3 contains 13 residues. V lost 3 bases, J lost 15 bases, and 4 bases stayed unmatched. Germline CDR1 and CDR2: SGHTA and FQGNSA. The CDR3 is CASSLGTSGRLFF. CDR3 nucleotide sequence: TGTGCCAGCAGCTTGGGGACTAGCGGGAGATTGTTCTTC.

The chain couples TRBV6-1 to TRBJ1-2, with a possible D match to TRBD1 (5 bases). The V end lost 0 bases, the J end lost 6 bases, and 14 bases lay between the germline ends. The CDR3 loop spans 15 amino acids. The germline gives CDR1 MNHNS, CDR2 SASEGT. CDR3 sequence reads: CASSEALGGVHGYTF. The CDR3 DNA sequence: TGTGCCAGCAGTGAAGCGCTGGGGGGGGTCCATGGCTACACCTTC.

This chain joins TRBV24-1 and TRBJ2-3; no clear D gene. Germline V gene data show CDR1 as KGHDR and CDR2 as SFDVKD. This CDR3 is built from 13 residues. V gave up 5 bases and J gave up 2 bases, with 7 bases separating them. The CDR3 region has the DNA TGTGCCACCAGTGCTCAGGACACAGATACGCAGTATTTT. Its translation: CATSAQDTDTQYF.

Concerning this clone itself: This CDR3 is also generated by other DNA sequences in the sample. The CDR3 here is CASSQGGVGEKLFF. The CDR3 DNA follows: TGCGCCAGCAGCCAAGGGGGAGTTGGTGAAAAACTGTTTTTT. The V and J genes are TRBV4-3 and TRBJ1-4; D is ambiguous. The CDR3 has 14 residues. The germline CDR1 and CDR2 sequences are LGHNA and YSLEER. V lost 1 base and J 7 bases, leaving 10 bases between the germline ends.

The CDR3 nucleotides read TGTGCCAGCTCATCCCAAGGGGGCGCAGGCAATCAGCCCCAGCATTTT. Translating it yields CASSSQGGAGNQPQHF. The rearrangement uses TRBV18 and TRBJ1-5; TRBD1 matches at 7 bases. V gave up 5 bases and J gave up 2 bases; unmatched junction bases: 9. This CDR3 is built from 16 residues. Looked up from germline, CDR1 is KGHSH and CDR2 is LQKENI. Using reference TRBV18 and TRBJ1-5 for the parts outside the CDR3, the full variable domain is NAGVMQNPRHLVRRRGQEARLRCSPMKGHSHVYWYRQLPEEGLKFMVYLQKENIIDESGMPKERFSAEFPKEGPSILRIQQVVRGDSAAYFCASSSQGGAGNQPQHFGDGTRLSIL.

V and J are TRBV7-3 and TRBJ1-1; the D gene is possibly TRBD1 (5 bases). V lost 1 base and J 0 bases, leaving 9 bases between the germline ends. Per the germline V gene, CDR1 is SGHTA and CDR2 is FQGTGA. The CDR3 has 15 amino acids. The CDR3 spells CASSLSPGMNTEAFF. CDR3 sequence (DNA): TGTGCCAGCAGCTTAAGTCCAGGGATGAACACTGAAGCTTTCTTT.

DNA for the CDR3: TGTGCCAGCAGCCCCGAGAAAGTCTCTGGAAACACCATATATTTT. It yields the protein CASSPEKVSGNTIYF. This rearrangement joins TRBV4-2 to TRBJ1-3; D ambiguous. Between the trimmed V and J ends, which lost 4 bases and 0 bases, there was a span of 10 bases. Germline loops: CDR1 LGHNA, CDR2 YNFKEQ. The CDR3 covers 15 residues.

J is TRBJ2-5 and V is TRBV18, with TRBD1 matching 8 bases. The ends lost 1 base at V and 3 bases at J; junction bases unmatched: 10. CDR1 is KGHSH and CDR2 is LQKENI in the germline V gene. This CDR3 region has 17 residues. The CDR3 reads CASSPLPSRGLKETQYF. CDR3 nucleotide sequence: TGTGCCAGCTCACCACTCCCATCCAGGGGGCTTAAAGAGACCCAGTACTTC.

CDR3 coding DNA: TGTGCCAGTAACCTAGCCGGAGGGCCCTCTGGAAACACCATATATTTT. As protein: CASNLAGGPSGNTIYF. J is TRBJ1-3 and V is TRBV19; no firm D call. Trimming stripped 7 bases from V and 0 bases from J, with 16 bases between. This CDR3 is built from 16 residues. CDR1 is LNHDA and CDR2 is SQIVND in the germline V gene (reference sequence).

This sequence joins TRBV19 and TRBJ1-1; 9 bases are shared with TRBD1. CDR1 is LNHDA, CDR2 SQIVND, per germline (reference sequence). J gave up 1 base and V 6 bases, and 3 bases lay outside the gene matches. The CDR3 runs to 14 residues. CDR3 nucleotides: TGTGCCAGTAGGAGGGGACAGGGGAACACTGAAGCTTTCTTT. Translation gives CASRRGQGNTEAFF.

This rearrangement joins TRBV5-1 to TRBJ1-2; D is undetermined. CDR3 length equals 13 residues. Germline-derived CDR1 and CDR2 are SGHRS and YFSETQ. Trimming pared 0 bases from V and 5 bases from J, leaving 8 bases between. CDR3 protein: CASSLGSGYGYTF. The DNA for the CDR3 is TGCGCCAGCAGCTTGGGGTCGGGTTATGGCTACACCTTC.

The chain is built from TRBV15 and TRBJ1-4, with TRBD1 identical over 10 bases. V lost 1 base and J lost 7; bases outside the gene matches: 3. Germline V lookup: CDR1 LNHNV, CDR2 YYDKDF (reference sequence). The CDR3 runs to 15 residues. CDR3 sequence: CATSRGTGGGEKLFF. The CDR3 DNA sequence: TGTGCCACCAGCAGAGGGACAGGGGGTGGTGAAAAACTGTTTTTT. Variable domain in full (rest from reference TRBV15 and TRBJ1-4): DAMVIQNPRYQVTQFGKPVTLSCSQTLNHNVMYWYQQKSSQAPKLLFHYYDKDFNNEADTPDNFQSRRPNTSFCFLDIRSPGLGDTAMYLCATSRGTGGGEKLFFGSGTQLSVL.

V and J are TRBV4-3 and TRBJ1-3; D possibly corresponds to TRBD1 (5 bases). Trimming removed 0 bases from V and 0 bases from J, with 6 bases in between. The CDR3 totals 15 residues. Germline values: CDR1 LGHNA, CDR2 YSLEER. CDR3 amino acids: CASSQDTGSGNTIYF. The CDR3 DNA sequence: TGCGCCAGCAGCCAAGATACAGGCTCTGGAAACACCATATATTTT.

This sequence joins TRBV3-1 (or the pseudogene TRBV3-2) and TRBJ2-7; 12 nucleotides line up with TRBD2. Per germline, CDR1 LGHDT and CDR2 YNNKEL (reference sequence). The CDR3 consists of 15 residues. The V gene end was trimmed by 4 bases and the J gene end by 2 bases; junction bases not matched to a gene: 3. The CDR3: CASSLRTSGTYEQYF. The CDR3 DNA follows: TGTGCCAGCAGCCTCAGGACTAGCGGGACCTACGAGCAGTACTTC.

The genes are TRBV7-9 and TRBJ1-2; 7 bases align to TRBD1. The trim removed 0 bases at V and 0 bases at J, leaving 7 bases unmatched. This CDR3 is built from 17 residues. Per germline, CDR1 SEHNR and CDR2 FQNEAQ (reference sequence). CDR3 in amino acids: CASSLALSRGANYGYTF. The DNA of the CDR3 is TGTGCCAGCAGCTTAGCTTTGAGCAGGGGGGCTAACTATGGCTACACCTTC.

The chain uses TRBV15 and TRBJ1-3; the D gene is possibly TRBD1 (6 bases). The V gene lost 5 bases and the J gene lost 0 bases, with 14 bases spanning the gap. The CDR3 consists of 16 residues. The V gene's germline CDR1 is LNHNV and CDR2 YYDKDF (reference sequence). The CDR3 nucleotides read TGTGCCACCAGCGGGGGACACTGGAACTCTGGAAACACCATATATTTT. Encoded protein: CATSGGHWNSGNTIYF. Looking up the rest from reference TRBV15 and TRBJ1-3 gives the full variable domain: DAMVIQNPRYQVTQFGKPVTLSCSQTLNHNVMYWYQQKSSQAPKLLFHYYDKDFNNEADTPDNFQSRRPNTSFCFLDIRSPGLGDTAMYLCATSGGHWNSGNTIYFGEGSWLTVV.